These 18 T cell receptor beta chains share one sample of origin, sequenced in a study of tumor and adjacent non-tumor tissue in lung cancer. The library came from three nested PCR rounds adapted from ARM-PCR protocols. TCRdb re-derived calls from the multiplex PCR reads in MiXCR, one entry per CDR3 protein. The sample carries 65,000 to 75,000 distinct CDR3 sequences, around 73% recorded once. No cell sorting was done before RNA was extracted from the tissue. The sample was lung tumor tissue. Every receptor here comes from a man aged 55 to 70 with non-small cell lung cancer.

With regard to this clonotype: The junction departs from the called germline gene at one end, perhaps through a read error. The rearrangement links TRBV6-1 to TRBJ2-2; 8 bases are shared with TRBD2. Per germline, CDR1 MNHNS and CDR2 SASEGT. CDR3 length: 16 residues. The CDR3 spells CASSWISGNIPGELFF. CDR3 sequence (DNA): TGTGCTAGCAGTTGGATTAGCGGGAACATACCCGGGGAGCTGTTTTTT.

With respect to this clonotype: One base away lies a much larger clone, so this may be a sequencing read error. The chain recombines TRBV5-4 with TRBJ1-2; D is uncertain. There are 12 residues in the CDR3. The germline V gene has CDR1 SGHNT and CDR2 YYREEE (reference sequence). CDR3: CANSLDSYGYTF. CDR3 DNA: TGTGCCAACAGCTTGGACTCTTATGGCTACACCTTC.

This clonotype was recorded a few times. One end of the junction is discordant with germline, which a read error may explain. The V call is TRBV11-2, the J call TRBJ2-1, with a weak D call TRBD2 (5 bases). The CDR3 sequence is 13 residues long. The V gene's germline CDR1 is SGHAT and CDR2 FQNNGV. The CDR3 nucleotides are TGTGTCAGCAGCTACCCTAGCCTGAATGAGCAGTTCTTC. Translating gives CVSSYPSLNEQFF.

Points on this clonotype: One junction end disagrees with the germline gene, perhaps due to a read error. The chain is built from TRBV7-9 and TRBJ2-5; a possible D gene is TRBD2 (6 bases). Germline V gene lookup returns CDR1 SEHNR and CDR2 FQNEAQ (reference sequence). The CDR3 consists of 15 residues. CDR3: CASSLASGSGETEYF. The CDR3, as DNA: TGTGCTAGCAGCTTAGCATCAGGGTCGGGGGAGACCGAGTACTTC.

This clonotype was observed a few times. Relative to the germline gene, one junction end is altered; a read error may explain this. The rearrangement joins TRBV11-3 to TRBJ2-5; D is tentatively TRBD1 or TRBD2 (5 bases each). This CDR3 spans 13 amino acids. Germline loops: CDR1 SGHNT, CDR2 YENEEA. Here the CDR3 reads CASSLRDQEKQYF. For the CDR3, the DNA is TGTGCAAGCAGTCTCCGGGACCAAGAGAAACAGTACTTC.

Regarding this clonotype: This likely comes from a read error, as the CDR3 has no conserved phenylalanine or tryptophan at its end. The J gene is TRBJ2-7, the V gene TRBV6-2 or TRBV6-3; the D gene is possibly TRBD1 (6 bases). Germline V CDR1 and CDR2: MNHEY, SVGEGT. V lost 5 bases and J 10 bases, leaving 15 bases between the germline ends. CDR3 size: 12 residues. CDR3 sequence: CASSDRPEEQYL. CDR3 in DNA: TGTGCCAGCAGTGACAGGCCGGAAGAACAGTACTTG.

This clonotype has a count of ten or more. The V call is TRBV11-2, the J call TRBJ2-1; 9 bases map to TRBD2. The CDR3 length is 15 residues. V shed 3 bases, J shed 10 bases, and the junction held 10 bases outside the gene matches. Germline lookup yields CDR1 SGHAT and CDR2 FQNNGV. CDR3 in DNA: TGTGCCAGCAGCTTGGCTAGCGGGGCGCGGTGGGAGCAGTTCTTC. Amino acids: CASSLASGARWEQFF.

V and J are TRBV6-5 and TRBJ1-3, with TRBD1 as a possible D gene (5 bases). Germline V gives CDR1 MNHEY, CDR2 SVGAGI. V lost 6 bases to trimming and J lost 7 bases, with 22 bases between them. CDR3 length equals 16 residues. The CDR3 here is CASRQKVIGEKNTIYF. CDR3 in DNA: TGTGCCAGCAGACAAAAAGTGATAGGGGAGAAGAACACCATATATTTT.

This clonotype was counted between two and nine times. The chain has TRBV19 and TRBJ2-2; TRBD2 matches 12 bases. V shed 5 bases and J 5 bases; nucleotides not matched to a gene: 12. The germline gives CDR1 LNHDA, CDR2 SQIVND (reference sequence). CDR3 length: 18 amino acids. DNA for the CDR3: TGTGCCAGTAGTGTAAATCCACTAGCGGGAGGACGAACCGGGGAGCTGTTTTTT. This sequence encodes CASSVNPLAGGRTGELFF.

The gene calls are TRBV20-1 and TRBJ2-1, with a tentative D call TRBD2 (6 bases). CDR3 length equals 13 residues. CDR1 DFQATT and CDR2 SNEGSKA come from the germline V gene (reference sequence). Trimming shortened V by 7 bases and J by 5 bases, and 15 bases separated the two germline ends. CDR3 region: CSVRDLPNNEQFF. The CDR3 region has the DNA TGCAGTGTCCGGGACTTACCCAACAATGAGCAGTTCTTC.

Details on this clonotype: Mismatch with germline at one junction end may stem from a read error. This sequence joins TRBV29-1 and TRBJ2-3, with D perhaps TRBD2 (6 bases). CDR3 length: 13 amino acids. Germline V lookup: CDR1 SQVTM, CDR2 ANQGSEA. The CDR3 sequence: CSVGERVAETHYF. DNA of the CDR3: TGCAGCGTCGGAGAGCGGGTTGCAGAAACGCACTATTTT.

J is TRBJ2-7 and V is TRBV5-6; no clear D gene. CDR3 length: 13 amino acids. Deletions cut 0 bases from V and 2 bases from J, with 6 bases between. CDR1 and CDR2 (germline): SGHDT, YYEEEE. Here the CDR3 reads CASSLDIPYEQYF. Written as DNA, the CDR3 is TGTGCCAGCAGCTTGGATATCCCCTACGAGCAGTACTTC.

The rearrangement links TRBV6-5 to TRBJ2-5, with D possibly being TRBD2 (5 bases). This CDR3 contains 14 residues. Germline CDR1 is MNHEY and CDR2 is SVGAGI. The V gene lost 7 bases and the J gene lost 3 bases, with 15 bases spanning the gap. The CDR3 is CASTPSRGKETQYF. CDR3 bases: TGTGCCAGCACCCCGTCCCGGGGTAAAGAGACCCAGTACTTC.

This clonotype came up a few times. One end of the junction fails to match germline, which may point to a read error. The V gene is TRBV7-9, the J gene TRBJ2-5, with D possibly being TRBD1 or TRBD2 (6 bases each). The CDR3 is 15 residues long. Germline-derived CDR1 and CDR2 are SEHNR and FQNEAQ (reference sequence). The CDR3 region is CASSLGGGTIEAQYF. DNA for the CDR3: TGTGCCAGCAGCTTAGGAGGAGGGACAATAGAGGCCCAGTACTTC.

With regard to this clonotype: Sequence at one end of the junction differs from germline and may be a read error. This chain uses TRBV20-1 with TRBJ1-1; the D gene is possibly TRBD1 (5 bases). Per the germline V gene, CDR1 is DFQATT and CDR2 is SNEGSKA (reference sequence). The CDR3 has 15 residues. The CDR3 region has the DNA TGTAGTGCGTCGCCCCCGGGGACGCAATCCACTGAAGCTTTCTTT. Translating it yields CSASPPGTQSTEAFF.

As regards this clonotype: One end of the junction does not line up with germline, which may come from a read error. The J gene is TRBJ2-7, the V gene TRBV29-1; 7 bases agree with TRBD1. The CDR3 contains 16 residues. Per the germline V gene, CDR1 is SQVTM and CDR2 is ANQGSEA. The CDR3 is CNVEEPHGTASYQHYF. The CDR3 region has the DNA TGCAACGTTGAAGAGCCCCACGGGACAGCTTCCTACCAGCACTATTTC.

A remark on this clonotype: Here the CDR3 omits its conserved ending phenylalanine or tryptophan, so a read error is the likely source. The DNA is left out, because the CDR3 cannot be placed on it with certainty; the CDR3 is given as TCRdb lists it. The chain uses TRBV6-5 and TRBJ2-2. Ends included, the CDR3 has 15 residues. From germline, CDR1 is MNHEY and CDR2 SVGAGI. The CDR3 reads CASSYSRRGTGELIV.

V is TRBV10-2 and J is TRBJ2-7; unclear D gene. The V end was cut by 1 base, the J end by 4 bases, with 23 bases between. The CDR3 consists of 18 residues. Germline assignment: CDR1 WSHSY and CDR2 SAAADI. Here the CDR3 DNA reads TGCGCCAGCAGTGAGTGGGATATAGTGGTCAAAAGCTCGTACGAGCAGTACTTC. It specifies CASSEWDIVVKSSYEQYF.